The present TCR beta chain was sequenced within a study of shared clonotypes between healthy human individuals. Study details: Serving as donors were a couple of women and a few men, whose ages spanned 18 to 49.

The method was immunoSEQ multiplex PCR; TCRdb's version includes in-frame clones alone and lacks a portion of them. This sample has more than 900,000 clones; approximately 80% occur once, and the top ten carry 0.6% to 0.7%. The CDR3 spans 13 residues. V was clipped by 8 bases and J by 3 bases, with 13 bases between them. CDR1 is MDHEN and CDR2 is SYDVKM in the germline V gene. This clonotype originated in a man younger than 35 in good health. Some clones in this sample may be carry-over from other donors' samples. The sample comprised memory CD4+ T cells from PBMCs. Subset defined: CD45RA-negative fraction. V and J are TRBV28 and TRBJ2-5, with a possible D match to TRBD1 (6 bases). CDR3 sequence (DNA): TGTGCCAGCTTACGGAGGACAGAAGAGACCCAGTACTTC. This gives the protein CASLRRTEETQYF.